This TCR beta chain came from a study of blood T cell repertoires in COVID-19 (dated by TCRdb to 2020 to 2022). In terms of the full investigation: The collaborator samples originated in the United States, Italy and Spain and spanned the acute and convalescent phases of COVID-19. The prospective study material was composed of cDNA or gDNA derived from T cells, B-cell-depleted T cells, or PBMCs. The dataset comprised deeply sampled blood TCRbeta repertoires from subjects exposed to, actively infected with, or recovered from COVID-19. The repertoires were released in a freely available public database intended as a resource for research on the immune response to SARS-CoV-2. The samples were drawn from two sources: the first 160 participants of the ongoing ImmuneRACE study, and approximately 1,300 subjects contributed by 6 global collaborators. The sample metadata nearly always contained a de-identified subject ID, COVID-19 status, age in years and sex. Where available, HLA class I and class II types were taken from metadata supplied by the sample provider and were not determined by assay-based typing. Beyond this particular receptor, the publication reports: The amount of clinical and demographic metadata varied by source and participant and was provided uncurated.

The immunoSEQ Assay, a bias-controlled multiplex PCR, was used to amplify TCRbeta CDR3 regions from genomic DNA. Under the source paper's analysis protocol: The number of nucleated cells in each sample was estimated by amplification of reference gene primers within the assay. To quantify the absolute abundance of each unique TCRbeta CDR3 rearrangement, sequence reads were collapsed and filtered. For each sample, productive Simpson clonality was calculated as the square root of Simpson's diversity index across productive rearrangements. Entries here come from immuneACCESS through TCRdb and include only in-frame sequences with V and J called. Some clones fail to appear in such tables; in the studies checked, an unresolved V gene covers under half of the shortfall, and the cause of the remainder is unknown. That table is the source of V, J and clone size, and D and trimming were worked out from the DNA. This sample comprises 40,000 to 50,000 clones, about 89% of them detected only once. Roughly 15% of the sample is in the top ten clones.

With respect to this clone: It has no known antigen specificity. The record has no base qualities; no much larger clone is one base away.

Collaborating institutions collected whole blood in K2EDTA tubes following their own protocols. Collaborator samples were shipped for TCRbeta analysis as frozen whole blood, isolated PBMCs, or DNA extracted from either sample type. V loses 5 bases at its end and J loses 1 base; junction bases beyond the gene matches: 2. For CDR1 and CDR2, the germline V gene (reference sequence) lists SEHNR and FQNEAQ. Measured from the cysteine to the phenylalanine, the CDR3 is 14 residues long. The sequence is cut down to CDR3 DNA, 42 bases in frame from base 1. Input material: peripheral blood. This sequence originates from a human donor in a cohort sampled during active COVID-19. Recombination joined TRBV7-9 with TRBJ1-5, with 7 central nucleotides matching TRBD1. The CDR3 region has the sequence CASSPDRSNQPQHF. The sequence in DNA is TGTGCCAGCAGCCCGGACAGGAGCAATCAGCCCCAGCATTTT.